The clone carrying this TCR beta chain was counted a single time. The sample is drawn from a study of T cell changes during pregnancy in multiple sclerosis. The CDR3 consists of 16 residues. V was clipped by 3 bases and J by 3 bases, with 15 bases between them. The germline V gene encodes CDR1 SGHDN and CDR2 FVKESK. Produced via immunoSEQ multiplex PCR; TCRdb's table is partial and in-frame only. This table has some 110,000 clones, about 90% appearing once. The J gene is TRBJ2-1, the V gene TRBV14; D is possibly TRBD2 (6 bases). Sample: peripheral blood, taken before pregnancy. The sequence came from a female donor with multiple sclerosis, enrolled in a pregnancy study. In DNA, the CDR3 is TGTGCCAGCAGCCAGGTCGTGGCGGGATTCTACAATGAGCAGTTCTTC. It specifies CASSQVVAGFYNEQFF.